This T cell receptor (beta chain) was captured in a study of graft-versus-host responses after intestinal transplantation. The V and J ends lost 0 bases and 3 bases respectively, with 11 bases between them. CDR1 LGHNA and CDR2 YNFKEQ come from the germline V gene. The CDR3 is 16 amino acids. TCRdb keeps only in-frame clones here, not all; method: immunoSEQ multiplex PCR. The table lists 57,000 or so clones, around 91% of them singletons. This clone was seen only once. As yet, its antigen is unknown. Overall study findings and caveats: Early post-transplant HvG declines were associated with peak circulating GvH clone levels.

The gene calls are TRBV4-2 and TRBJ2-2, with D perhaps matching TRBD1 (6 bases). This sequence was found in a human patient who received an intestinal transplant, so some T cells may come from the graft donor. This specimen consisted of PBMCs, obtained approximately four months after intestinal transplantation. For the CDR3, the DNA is TGTGCCAGCAGCCAAGATTTACAGGGATACACCGGGGAGCTGTTTTTT. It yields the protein CASSQDLQGYTGELFF.